The T cell receptor (beta chain) described here comes from a study of regulatory T cells in long-lasting Graves disease. Overall study context: Antithyroid drug exposure in newly diagnosed Graves' patients had lasted under 3 months. Study conclusions and caveats: Graves' patients with persistent disease showed TCR diversity lower than patients newly diagnosed.

Time point in this sample: newly diagnosed GD, antithyroid drugs for less than 3 months. With RNA extracted from PBMCs as input, the TCR library was made. Remarks on this clonotype: Its matching antigen is unknown.

Per germline, CDR1 KGHSH and CDR2 LQKENI. This CDR3 has 13 residues. V was pared by 4 bases and J by 3 bases, with 10 bases between. CDR3-region Arm-PCR and iRepertoire HTBI primers produced the TCR beta libraries. TCRdb passed the multiplex PCR reads through MiXCR, listing each CDR3 protein once. Here the sample spans fewer than 650,000 distinct CDR3 sequences, roughly 15% being singletons. This sample also appeared in a second study, on T cells in Graves' hyperthyroidism and ophthalmopathy. This second report adds: Using the HTBI primer set, a first-round RT-PCR was run on the TCR CDR3. Blood also showed most of the thyroid clonotypes that were expanded above 0.001.

Sample: peripheral blood mononuclear cells (PBMCs), taken at new diagnosis, from a patient treated with antithyroid drugs. The origin of this receptor is a woman between 25 and 40 years old with Graves disease. The V gene is TRBV18, the J gene TRBJ2-7, with no clear D. The CDR3 DNA sequence: TGTGCCAGCTCACTAGACCCCAACTACGAGCAGTACTTC. This gives the protein CASSLDPNYEQYF. The variable domain in full, with the rest retrieved from reference TRBV18 and TRBJ2-7, is NAGVMQNPRHLVRRRGQEARLRCSPMKGHSHVYWYRQLPEEGLKFMVYLQKENIIDESGMPKERFSAEFPKEGPSILRIQQVVRGDSAAYFCASSLDPNYEQYFGPGTRLTVT.